These 18 T cell receptor beta chains share one sample of origin, sequenced in a study of shared clonotypes between healthy human individuals. Assay: immunoSEQ multiplex PCR; the TCRdb copy retains only in-frame clones and omits some. The repertoire holds 470,000 or so clones, roughly 80% seen once, with roughly 13% in the top ten. Source material: PBMCs. The receptors were gathered from a woman in her forties in good health. Some clones in this sample may be carry-over from other donors' samples.

Comment on this clone: A far larger clone lies a single base away; this is likely a read error. The chain links TRBV30 to TRBJ2-3; D is possibly TRBD1 (5 bases). This CDR3 spans 15 amino acids. Germline CDR1 reads GTSNPN; CDR2 reads SVGIG (reference sequence). The CDR3 protein is CAWSEAPLSTGTQYF. CDR3 DNA sequence: TGTGCCTGGAGTGAGGCACCCCTAAGCACAGGTACGCAGTATTTT.

Worth noting for this clone: Since no conserved phenylalanine or tryptophan closes the CDR3, a read error is the likely cause. Other DNA sequences in this specimen translate into the identical CDR3. The chain couples TRBV15 to TRBJ1-1; weak D call: TRBD1 (5 bases). The CDR3 is made up of 14 amino acids. From germline, CDR1 is LNHNV and CDR2 YYDKDF (reference sequence). The CDR3 region has the DNA TGTGCCACAAGCAGAGATCTAGGGGACACTGAAGCTTTCCTT. Its protein is CATSRDLGDTEAFL.

In the case of this clone: A far bigger clonotype differs at one base, so this is likely a read error. V and J are TRBV6-4 and TRBJ2-3; TRBD2 matches 8 bases. Germline CDR1 MRHNA, CDR2 SNTAGT. The CDR3 totals 15 residues. V was pared by 2 bases and J by 2 bases, with 3 bases of the junction left unmatched. As DNA, the CDR3 is TGTGCCAGCAGTGACAGCGGGAGTGCCACAGATACGCAGTATTTT. Translating gives CASSDSGSATDTQYF.

As concerns this clone: The same CDR3 arises from other DNA sequences in this sample as well. The J gene is TRBJ2-5, the V gene TRBV29-1; 8 positions match TRBD2. With V trimmed by 6 bases and J by 1 base, 1 base remained unmatched. The CDR3 loop spans 12 amino acids. CDR1 is SQVTM, CDR2 ANQGSEA, per germline. The CDR3 DNA reads as TGCAGCGTGGGGACTAGCCAAGAGACCCAGTACTTC. Encoded protein: CSVGTSQETQYF.

This chain joins TRBV28 and TRBJ1-5; perhaps TRBD1 as D (5 bases). Trimming took off 5 bases at V and 5 bases at J, with 16 bases between the two ends. Germline V gene lookup returns CDR1 MDHEN and CDR2 SYDVKM. The CDR3 runs 15 residues. The CDR3 loop reads CASSDRGASHQPQHF. As DNA, the CDR3 is TGTGCCAGCAGTGATCGAGGGGCGTCGCATCAGCCCCAGCATTTT.

The chain combines TRBV25-1 with TRBJ1-2, with D hard to call. This CDR3 comprises 11 residues. V was clipped by 4 bases and J by 4 bases, with 4 bases between them. CDR1 and CDR2 (germline): MGHDK, SYGVNS. Written as DNA, the CDR3 is TGTGCCAGCAGTGGGGGCTATGGCTACACCTTC. Amino acid sequence: CASSGGYGYTF.

This clone was seen at least ten times. The DNA for the CDR3 is TGTGCCAGCAGCGTAGCGGGCCTCACAGATACGCAGTATTTT. As protein: CASSVAGLTDTQYF. The rearrangement uses TRBV9 and TRBJ2-3; D gene unclear. V lost 0 bases, J lost 2 bases, and 7 bases lay in between. The CDR3 covers 14 residues. The germline CDR1 and CDR2 sequences are SGDLS and YYNGEE. The full variable domain, with the rest looked up from reference TRBV9 and TRBJ2-3, is DSGVTQTPKHLITATGQRVTLRCSPRSGDLSVYWYQQSLDQGLQFLIQYYNGEERAKGNILERFSAQQFPDLHSELNLSSLELGDSALYFCASSVAGLTDTQYFGPGTRLTVL.

The chain links TRBV29-1 to TRBJ1-1; no clear D gene. Germline V gene lookup returns CDR1 SQVTM and CDR2 ANQGSEA. The CDR3 covers 12 residues. Trimming left V 7 bases short and J 0 bases short, with 9 bases between. The CDR3 DNA reads TGCAGCGCAAGGCATCTGAACACTGAAGCTTTCTTT. Its translation: CSARHLNTEAFF.

There are a few counts of this clone. This likely came from a read error, as a far larger clone is one base away. Other nucleotide sequences in the sample specify the same CDR3. J is TRBJ2-3 and V is TRBV28; a weak D match, TRBD1 (6 bases). This CDR3 comprises 11 residues. Germline V gene data show CDR1 as MDHEN and CDR2 as SYDVKM. CDR3 sequence: CASSGQHSQYF. The CDR3 bases are TGTGCCAGCAGCGGACAGCACTCCCAGTACTTT.

CDR3 nucleotides: TGTGCCAGCAGTTTAAAGGACTTCCAGCCCCAGCATTTT. It encodes CASSLKDFQPQHF. The chain recombines TRBV28 with TRBJ1-5, with no clear D. CDR3 length equals 13 residues. Germline V gene sequence: CDR1 MDHEN, CDR2 SYDVKM. V was cut by 2 bases and J by 7 bases, with 9 bases left in between.

V and J are TRBV7-9 and TRBJ2-1, with a possible D match to TRBD1 (6 bases). Germline-derived CDR1 and CDR2 are SEHNR and FQNEAQ (reference sequence). With 5 bases removed from V and 4 bases from J, the gap between germline ends came to 9 bases. This CDR3 contains 13 residues. The CDR3 is CASSLTGYNEQFF. DNA for the CDR3: TGTGCCAGCAGCCTAACAGGGTACAATGAGCAGTTCTTC.

This chain connects TRBV5-4 to TRBJ1-2; D remains ambiguous. The ends were cut back, 0 bases at V and 6 bases at J, with 9 bases in the middle. The germline V gene encodes CDR1 SGHNT and CDR2 YYREEE (reference sequence). CDR3 length: 13 residues. CDR3 in amino acids: CASSLGGVDGYTF. The CDR3 DNA reads as TGTGCCAGCAGCTTGGGTGGGGTAGATGGCTACACCTTC.

About this clone: No conserved phenylalanine or tryptophan is present at the end of the CDR3, so a read error is the likely explanation. No DNA is shown, since the ends of the CDR3 on it are uncertain; the CDR3 is the one TCRdb lists. CDR3 loop: CASSLTIGQEGTEALL. The chain couples TRBV28 to TRBJ1-1. The CDR3 is 16 residues long, counting both termini. Germline assignment: CDR1 MDHEN and CDR2 SYDVKM.

This rearrangement joins TRBV2 to TRBJ1-3; possibly TRBD1 for D (5 bases). Germline loops: CDR1 SNHLY, CDR2 FYNNEI. The CDR3 length is 14 residues. V lost 6 bases and J 1 base, leaving 10 bases between the germline ends. The CDR3 region is CASRLQESGNTIYF. The DNA for the CDR3 is TGTGCCAGCAGACTACAGGAATCTGGAAACACCATATATTTT.

The chain uses TRBV7-3 and TRBJ2-7; 8 bases match TRBD1. Per the germline V gene, CDR1 is SGHTA and CDR2 is FQGTGA. V shed 5 bases, J shed 4 bases, and the junction held 7 bases outside the gene matches. This CDR3 has 14 amino acids. The CDR3 here is CASSPDRGGYEQYF. CDR3 bases: TGTGCCAGCAGCCCCGACAGGGGTGGTTACGAGCAGTACTTC.

Concerning this clone: This is likely an artifact of a read error, given a far larger clone one base away. The chain employs TRBV6-1 and TRBJ1-2; D remains unclear. Germline assignment: CDR1 MNHNS and CDR2 SASEGT. The germline V and J ends were trimmed by 6 bases and 1 base, with 15 bases remaining between them. The CDR3 is 15 amino acids. CDR3 in DNA: TGTGCCAGCAGCTCACAGTCGGGGAATAACTATGGCTACACCTTC. Translating gives CASSSQSGNNYGYTF.

In regard to this clone: The CDR3 end shows no conserved phenylalanine or tryptophan, and so a read error is likely. The V gene is TRBV18, the J gene TRBJ2-7, with TRBD2 matching over 8 bases. The CDR3 length is 16 residues. V gave up 8 bases and J gave up 3 bases; unmatched junction bases: 15. Per germline, CDR1 KGHSH and CDR2 LQKENI. The CDR3 sequence: CASRNPRGRSYYEQYL. In DNA form, the CDR3 reads TGTGCCAGCAGAAACCCCCGCGGGAGGAGCTACTACGAGCAGTACTTA.

V gene TRBV18 combines with J gene TRBJ2-1, with D maybe TRBD1 (5 bases). The V and J ends lost 2 bases and 4 bases respectively, with 6 bases between them. The germline gives CDR1 KGHSH, CDR2 LQKENI. The CDR3 loop spans 13 amino acids. The CDR3 region is CASSPTGYNEQFF. CDR3 DNA: TGTGCCAGCTCACCAACAGGATACAATGAGCAGTTCTTC.